This T cell receptor (beta chain) was recorded in a study of CD8 T cells in ankylosing spondylitis. Study findings and constraints: Past research had described some motif variants in reactive arthritis synovial fluid and blood. It appeared that ankylosing spondylitis blood was characterized by a TCR beta motif of under ten highly homologous variants.

Scientists made TCR beta libraries using quantitative 5'-RACE with molecular barcodes. TCRdb called the 5' RACE reads again in MiXCR, with one record for every CDR3 protein. The sample lists about 170,000 distinct CDR3 sequences, around 17% occurring once. This CDR3 contains 13 residues. The germline V gene has CDR1 SNHLY and CDR2 FYNNEI. With regard to this clonotype: Its antigen is unknown. The junction shows a germline mismatch at one end, possibly a read error.

The sequence derives from a male donor with ankylosing spondylitis or in good health (not recorded which). This sequence joins TRBV2 and TRBJ1-1; D is possibly TRBD1 (5 bases). Sequencing used blood, either unsorted or a sorted T cell fraction (not recorded which). The CDR3 region is CAGSVGERSEAFF. CDR3 DNA sequence: TGTGCCGGCAGTGTAGGGGAAAGGAGTGAAGCTTTCTTT. The entire variable domain, with the rest obtained from reference TRBV2 and TRBJ1-1, is as follows: EPEVTQTPSHQVTQMGQEVILRCVPISNHLYFYWYRQILGQKVEFLVSFYNNEISEKSEIFDDQFSVERPDGSNFTLKIRSTKLEDSAMYFCAGSVGERSEAFFGQGTRLTVV.